This TCR beta chain was observed in a study of response to subunit inactivated influenza vaccine. Study observations and caveats: Each seasonal flu vaccination may recruit only limited new T cells, authors suggested.

This clonotype was seen more than once but under ten times. What it binds is unknown. TCRdb re-called the RT-PCR reads through MiXCR, storing one row per CDR3 protein. The sample includes about 700,000 distinct CDR3 sequences, roughly 13% of them seen just once. This CDR3 comprises 13 residues. After removal of 2 bases from V and 3 bases from J, the junction contained 0 bases not matched to a gene. The V gene's germline CDR1 is SGHTA and CDR2 FQGNSA. The sample here was PBMCs from blood, taken about 14 days before vaccination. The rearrangement links TRBV7-2 to TRBJ2-7; 8 bases line up with TRBD2. The source is a man aged 50 or older who received an inactivated influenza vaccine. Here the CDR3 reads CASSLLAGYEQYF. DNA of the CDR3: TGTGCCAGCAGCTTACTAGCGGGCTACGAGCAGTACTTC.